A single sample gave rise to the 8 T cell receptor beta chains below, sequenced in a study of human T cells and chemical hapten exposure. Time point here: patch test 2, 6 weeks after DPC sensitization. Specified treatment: therapeutic diphenylcyclopropenone sensitization with weekly scalp DPC. A single record per CDR3 protein comes from TCRdb applying MiXCR to the RACE reads. The sample shows approximately 100,000 distinct CDR3 sequences, approximately 8.8% of them seen only once. The sequencing used whole blood, collected in connection with sensitization to the hapten diphenylcyclopropenone (DPC). Every receptor here comes from a woman in her 40s with alopecia areata. Some clones in this sample may be carry-over from other donors' samples.

This clonotype was recorded only once. A much larger clonotype is one base distant, so this may be a read error. The rearrangement joins TRBV4-2 to TRBJ2-3, with D possibly matching TRBD1 (5 bases). Trimming removed 4 bases from V and 0 bases from J, with 17 bases in between. CDR3 length: 17 amino acids. Germline CDR1 is LGHNA and CDR2 is YNFKEQ. The CDR3 DNA follows: TGTGCCAGCAGCCTAGAACGGTGGGGCCATAGCACAGATACGCAGTATTTT. This codes for CASSLERWGHSTDTQYF.

Note on this clonotype: At one end, the junction sequence differs from germline, possibly due to a read error. The J gene is TRBJ2-2, the V gene TRBV11-2; 7 bases are shared with TRBD2. This CDR3 has 14 amino acids. The V gene's germline CDR1 is SGHAT and CDR2 FQNNGV. The CDR3 loop is CACSFSLAAGELFF. CDR3 nucleotides: TGTGCCTGCAGCTTCTCCCTAGCGGCCGGGGAGCTGTTTTTT. Based on the CDR3 plus reference TRBV11-2 and TRBJ2-2, the full variable domain is EAGVAQSPRYKIIEKRQSVAFWCNPISGHATLYWYQQILGQGPKLLIQFQNNGVVDDSQLPKDRFSAERLKGVDSTLKIQPAKLEDSAVYLCACSFSLAAGELFFGEGSRLTVL.

This clonotype was counted at least ten times. The CDR3 nucleotides read TGTGCCAGCCTAGGGCAATTGAACACTGAAGCTTTCTTT. This sequence encodes CASLGQLNTEAFF. This chain links TRBV12-3 or TRBV12-4 with TRBJ1-1, with D unresolved. The CDR3 sequence is 13 residues long. The V end was cut by 8 bases, the J end by 0 bases, with 10 bases between.

At least ten counts were recorded for this clonotype. The chain carries TRBV28 and TRBJ2-6, with D perhaps being TRBD1 or TRBD2 (5 bases each). Germline V gene sequence: CDR1 MDHEN, CDR2 SYDVKM. V gave up 5 bases and J gave up 0 bases, with 8 bases separating them. This CDR3 has 15 amino acids. This CDR3 reads CASSPGGSGANVLTF. The CDR3 DNA reads TGTGCCAGCAGTCCTGGGGGCTCTGGGGCCAACGTCCTGACTTTC.

CDR3 bases: TGCGCCAGCAGCCAAGAACGAGACAGGGTGCACGAGCAGTACTTC. Translating it yields CASSQERDRVHEQYF. The genes are TRBV4-3 and TRBJ2-7, with TRBD1 matching 7 bases. This CDR3 contains 15 residues. Trimming cost V 0 bases and J 5 bases; bases outside gene matches: 7. Germline V gives CDR1 LGHNA, CDR2 YSLEER.

The chain combines TRBV9 with TRBJ2-5; 12 nucleotides align to TRBD2. The J segment lost 2 bases and the V segment lost 3 bases, leaving 8 bases of the junction unmatched. Germline V lookup: CDR1 SGDLS, CDR2 YYNGEE. The CDR3 extends over 17 amino acids. The CDR3 region has the DNA TGTGCCAGCAGCGCCCGAGGGGGACTAGCGGGTCAAGAGACCCAGTACTTC. Amino acids: CASSARGGLAGQETQYF.

This clonotype was seen repeatedly, ten times or more. The rearrangement links TRBV12-3 or TRBV12-4 to TRBJ2-1, with TRBD1 matching 7 bases. The CDR3 is made up of 16 amino acids. The V and J ends lost 5 bases and 8 bases, in that order; junction bases with no gene match: 15. The CDR3 DNA reads TGTGCCAGCAGTGTTACCCCATATGACAGGGTCTATGAGCAGTTCTTC. Amino acids: CASSVTPYDRVYEQFF.

This clonotype was seen repeatedly, ten times or more. The rearrangement uses TRBV6-1 and TRBJ2-7, with 8 bases lining up with TRBD1. CDR1 and CDR2 (germline): MNHNS, SASEGT. The CDR3 has 16 residues. Trimming cost V 5 bases and J 5 bases; bases outside gene matches: 14. The CDR3 DNA is TGTGCCAGCAGTAGCCGCGGACAGGGAAGAGCCCACGAGCAGTACTTC. This gives the protein CASSSRGQGRAHEQYF.